The next 2 T cell receptor beta chains were all read from a single sample in a study of tumor-infiltrating lymphocytes in primary liver carcinoma. Unsorted bulk tissue, roughly 20-32 mg of it, served as the source for co-extraction of RNA and DNA. A constant-region primer served to make TCR beta cDNA from about 500 ng total RNA. Slightly modified ARM-PCR with three nested multiplex PCR rounds yielded TCR beta libraries. It was with TRBV1-TRBV30 forward primers and a C-beta reverse primer that the first two PCR rounds were run, at around 9 cycles each. Using its own MiXCR run on the multiplex PCR reads, TCRdb lists one record per CDR3 protein. The sample contains roughly 80,000 distinct CDR3 sequences, 70% to 75% of which appear only once. Sequenced: liver tumor tissue from sampling region 4. Described subset: tumor region T4, right-lateral pole. These receptor sequences come from a woman aged 55-69 years with primary liver carcinoma and hepatitis B virus infection.

This clonotype was detected only once. The chain combines TRBV28 with TRBJ1-1, with unresolved D. CDR1 is MDHEN and CDR2 is SYDVKM in the germline V gene. The CDR3 extends over 12 amino acids. With 7 bases removed from V and 8 bases from J, the gap between germline ends came to 14 bases. The CDR3 nucleotides are TGTGCCAGCATCCCGGAAAGTACAGAAGCTTTCTTT. Translating it yields CASIPESTEAFF.

Worth noting for this clonotype: Because the CDR3 is missing its conserved closing phenylalanine or tryptophan, this is likely a read error. The J gene is TRBJ1-1, the V gene TRBV10-1; TRBD1 might be the D (6 bases). The V gene lost 4 bases and the J gene lost 10 bases, with 16 bases spanning the gap. This CDR3 spans 13 amino acids. Germline V lookup: CDR1 WNHNN, CDR2 SYGVQD (reference sequence). The CDR3 sequence is CASSVGQLSVAFS. CDR3 nucleotides: TGCGCCAGCAGTGTTGGACAGCTTAGTGTAGCTTTCTCT.